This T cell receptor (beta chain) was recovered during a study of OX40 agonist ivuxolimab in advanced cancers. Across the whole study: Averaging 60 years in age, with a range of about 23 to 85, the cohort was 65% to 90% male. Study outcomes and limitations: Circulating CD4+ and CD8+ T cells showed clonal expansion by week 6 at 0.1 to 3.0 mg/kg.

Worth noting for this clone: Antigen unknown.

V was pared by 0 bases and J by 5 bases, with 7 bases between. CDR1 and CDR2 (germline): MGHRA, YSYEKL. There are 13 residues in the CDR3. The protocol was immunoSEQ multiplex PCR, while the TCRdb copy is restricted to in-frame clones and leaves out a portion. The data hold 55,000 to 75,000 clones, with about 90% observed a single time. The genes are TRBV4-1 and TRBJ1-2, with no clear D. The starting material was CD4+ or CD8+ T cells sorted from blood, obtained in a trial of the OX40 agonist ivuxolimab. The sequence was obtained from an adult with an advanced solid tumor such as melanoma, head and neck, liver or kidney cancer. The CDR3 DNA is TGCGCCAGCAGCCAAGACTCGGGGTATGGCTACACCTTC. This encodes CASSQDSGYGYTF.